A single sample gave rise to the 15 T cell receptor beta chains below, sequenced in a study of regulatory T cells in long-lasting Graves disease. Through Arm-PCR of CDR3 regions and iRepertoire HTBI primers, TCR beta libraries were built. TCRdb reprocessed the multiplex PCR reads via MiXCR and lists one record per CDR3 protein. Found here are about 470,000 distinct CDR3 sequences, approximately 21% of them singletons; the top ten hold roughly 6.9%. Time point in this sample: persistent/refractory GD, antithyroid drugs over 5 years with positive TRAb. Isolated PBMC RNA provided the starting material for the TCR library. The sequencing used peripheral blood mononuclear cells (PBMCs), collected when the disease was refractory, from a patient treated with antithyroid drugs. These receptors were collected from a female donor with Graves disease.

This clonotype was observed at least ten times. The V gene is TRBV28, the J gene TRBJ2-7, with a possible D match to TRBD1 (6 bases). The germline CDR1 and CDR2 sequences are MDHEN and SYDVKM. This CDR3 is built from 14 residues. V shed 2 bases and J shed 4 bases, with 12 bases lying between them. The chain's CDR3 is CASSLRRDIYEQYF. CDR3 nucleotides: TGTGCCAGCAGTTTACGTCGGGACATTTACGAGCAGTACTTC.

Comments on this clonotype: Germline and junction disagree at one end, which may indicate a read error. The chain recombines TRBV6-9 with TRBJ2-1; 9 nucleotides match TRBD2. The CDR3 sequence is 15 residues long. Per germline, CDR1 MNHGY and CDR2 SVAAGI. The CDR3 is CASSYLAGRYNERFF. The DNA for the CDR3 is TGTGCCAGCAGTTACCTAGCGGGACGCTACAATGAGCGGTTCTTC.

The chain has TRBV3-1 and TRBJ2-7, with 10 nucleotides matching TRBD2. CDR1 LGHDT and CDR2 YNNKEL come from the germline V gene (reference sequence). This CDR3 region has 14 residues. J was trimmed by 7 bases and V by 4 bases; bases with no gene match: 7. As DNA, the CDR3 is TGTGCCAGCAGCCCCTCAAGCGGGAGGGGAGAGCAGTACTTC. Translated: CASSPSSGRGEQYF.

The V gene is TRBV24-1, the J gene TRBJ1-1; D remains ambiguous. The V gene's germline CDR1 is KGHDR and CDR2 SFDVKD. This CDR3 contains 12 residues. V shed 9 bases and J shed 3 bases, with 10 bases lying between them. The CDR3 region has the DNA TGTGCCACCCGTGGTGGGGACACTGAAGCTTTCTTT. Its protein is CATRGGDTEAFF.

This clonotype was found many times. The chain couples TRBV7-3 to TRBJ1-1, with TRBD1 matching 8 bases. J was trimmed by 0 bases and V by 5 bases; bases with no gene match: 5. The CDR3 is 15 amino acids. From germline, CDR1 is SGHTA and CDR2 FQGTGA. The CDR3 is CASSRRQGLNTEAFF. CDR3 sequence (DNA): TGTGCCAGCAGCCGACGACAGGGGTTGAACACTGAAGCTTTCTTT.

This clonotype was observed a few times. The gene calls are TRBV27 and TRBJ1-5; D gene ambiguous. Per germline, CDR1 MNHEY and CDR2 SMNVEV (reference sequence). This CDR3 contains 16 residues. Between the trimmed V and J ends, which lost 4 bases and 1 base, there was a span of 14 bases. The CDR3 here is CASSSNTAASNQPQHF. The CDR3 DNA sequence: TGTGCCAGCAGTTCTAACACAGCGGCCAGCAATCAGCCCCAGCATTTT.

This clonotype has a count of ten or more. CDR3 protein: CATSAPWTYEQYF. CDR3 DNA sequence: TGTGCCACCAGCGCACCCTGGACTTACGAGCAGTACTTC. The chain recombines TRBV24-1 with TRBJ2-7; tentatively, D is TRBD2 (5 bases). V was trimmed by 7 bases and J by 4 bases, leaving 13 bases between them. The CDR3 runs 13 residues. CDR1 is KGHDR and CDR2 is SFDVKD in the germline V gene.

This clonotype was detected only a few times. The chain couples TRBV9 to TRBJ2-7; tentative D call: TRBD1 (6 bases). The CDR3 spans 15 residues. The V and J ends lost 0 bases and 2 bases respectively, with 12 bases between them. Germline CDR1 and CDR2: SGDLS and YYNGEE. The CDR3 reads CASSVDHRAAYEQYF. In nucleotides, the CDR3 is TGTGCCAGCAGCGTAGATCACAGGGCCGCCTACGAGCAGTACTTC.

This chain links TRBV3-1 with TRBJ1-6; the match to TRBD1 covers 9 bases. The length of the CDR3 is 16 residues. Germline-derived CDR1 and CDR2 are LGHDT and YNNKEL (reference sequence). V trimming: 0 bases; J trimming: 9 bases; junction bases outside the gene matches: 6. The CDR3: CASSQEGTGWFSPLHF. CDR3 DNA: TGTGCCAGCAGCCAAGAAGGGACAGGGTGGTTTTCACCCCTCCACTTT.

Here the CDR3 reads CASSLNRQVEAFF. CDR3 coding DNA: TGCGCCAGCAGCTTGAACCGACAGGTTGAAGCTTTCTTT. This chain connects TRBV5-1 to TRBJ1-1; a possible D gene is TRBD1 (6 bases). The germline CDR1 and CDR2 sequences are SGHRS and YFSETQ. The CDR3 runs 13 residues. Trimming pared 1 base from V and 7 bases from J, leaving 11 bases between.

This clonotype was seen more than once but under ten times. This chain joins TRBV12-3 or TRBV12-4 and TRBJ2-2, with 7 bases identical to TRBD1. This CDR3 region has 13 residues. V trimming: 10 bases; J trimming: 4 bases; junction bases outside the gene matches: 6. The CDR3 reads CANRQGLTGELFF. The CDR3 DNA sequence: TGTGCCAACCGACAGGGCCTCACCGGGGAGCTGTTTTTT.

In this sample, this clonotype turned up once. The chain is built from TRBV19 and TRBJ1-2; TRBD1 matches at 7 bases. The germline gives CDR1 LNHDA, CDR2 SQIVND (reference sequence). After removal of 5 bases from V and 4 bases from J, the junction contained 10 bases not matched to a gene. CDR3 length: 15 residues. The CDR3 DNA follows: TGTGCCAGTAGTCCCTACTACGGACAGGTCTATGGCTACACCTTC. It specifies CASSPYYGQVYGYTF.

The chain uses TRBV5-6 and TRBJ2-7; TRBD1 matches 10 bases. The length of the CDR3 is 17 residues. Germline CDR1 is SGHDT and CDR2 is YYEEEE. V lost 3 bases to trimming and J lost 0 bases; unmatched junction nucleotides: 9. The CDR3 DNA is TGTGCCAGCAGCTCCCGGGACAGGGGCGAGAGCTCCTACGAGCAGTACTTC. Amino acids: CASSSRDRGESSYEQYF.

The rearrangement links TRBV24-1 to TRBJ2-1, with 10 bases aligning to TRBD2. The CDR3 loop spans 15 amino acids. Germline loops: CDR1 KGHDR, CDR2 SFDVKD. Trimming removed 7 bases from V and 7 bases from J; junction bases left unmatched: 9. The CDR3 DNA follows: TGTGCCACCAGGAAAGCGGGGGGGCCGGGGAATGAGCAGTTCTTC. The encoded protein is CATRKAGGPGNEQFF.

In DNA form, the CDR3 reads TGTGCCATCAAGGGGCGGGGGGGCCTTGAGACCCAGTACTTC. Protein product: CAIKGRGGLETQYF. The chain has TRBV10-3 and TRBJ2-5, with 9 nucleotides matching TRBD2. Germline V gene data show CDR1 as ENHRY and CDR2 as SYGVKD. The CDR3 runs 14 residues. Trimming cost V 7 bases and J 5 bases; bases outside gene matches: 8.